This T cell receptor beta chain was recovered during a study of blood T cells in healthy people across ages. Regarding this clonotype: The antigen is undetermined.

The second PCR ran about 6 to 11 cycles with a sample-barcoded 5' primer and J-beta primers. Every sample gave at least 3 million paired-end reads containing CDR3. TCRdb recomputed calls from the 5' RACE reads with MiXCR, one row per CDR3 protein. This sample has approximately 1.5 million distinct CDR3 sequences; roughly 32% occur once, and the top ten carry 11%. Study-wide points: Older age coincided with a roughly linear decline in TCR beta diversity per million T cells.

Germline V lookup: CDR1 SGHRS, CDR2 YFSETQ. CDR3 length equals 14 residues. Trimming removed 8 bases from V and 1 base from J, with 12 bases in between. V gene TRBV5-1 combines with J gene TRBJ2-2; possible D gene TRBD1, 5 bases. Sequenced sample: blood. The sequence came from a woman aged 25-40 years in good health. CDR3 DNA: TGCGCCAGAGATCATACAGGGAACACCGGGGAGCTGTTTTTT. Encoded protein: CARDHTGNTGELFF.